This is a list of T cell receptor beta chains from one sample in a study of cytomegalovirus exposure and HLA in healthy donors. Using immunoSEQ multiplex PCR, the repertoire was profiled, and TCRdb retains in-frame clones only, with some absent. The repertoire holds 71,000 or so clones, about 94% seen once, with around 1.5% in the top ten. Specimen: PBMCs. The receptors come from a man aged 18-30 years in good health and CMV-seropositive. Both conserved end residues are part of each CDR3. D genes are given only for firm matches. Clone size, where shown, is once, few, many, or a class for clones that have expanded.

CDR3 protein: CASSQGSGGGQETQYF
CDR3 DNA: TGTGCCAGCAGCCAAGGGAGCGGGGGGGGTCAAGAGACCCAGTACTTC
V gene: TRBV4-2
J gene: TRBJ2-5
D gene: TRBD2
CDR3 length: 16
clone size: NA

CDR3 protein: CASGLAGYEQYF
CDR3 DNA: TGTGCCAGCGGGCTAGCGGGCTACGAGCAGTACTTC
V gene: TRBV28
J gene: TRBJ2-7
D gene: TRBD2
CDR3 length: 12
clone size: NA

CDR3 protein: CASSWDRNTGELFF
CDR3 DNA: TGTGCCAGCAGCTGGGACAGAAACACCGGGGAGCTGTTTTTT
V gene: TRBV5-4
J gene: TRBJ2-2
D gene: TRBD1
CDR3 length: 14
clone size: NA

CDR3 protein: CASSDRATEAFF
CDR3 DNA: TGTGCCAGCAGCGACAGGGCCACTGAAGCTTTCTTT
V gene: TRBV6-5
J gene: TRBJ1-1
D gene: TRBD1
CDR3 length: 12
clone size: NA

CDR3 protein: CASSLRGRGLYGLFF
CDR3 DNA: TGCGCCAGCAGCTTGAGAGGCAGGGGGCTTTACGGACTGTTTTTT
V gene: TRBV5-1
J gene: TRBJ1-4
D gene: TRBD1
CDR3 length: 15
clone size: NA

CDR3 protein: CASSFGTGSYEQYF
CDR3 DNA: TGTGCCAGCAGTTTTGGGACTGGCTCCTACGAGCAGTACTTC
V gene: TRBV27
J gene: TRBJ2-7
D gene: NA
CDR3 length: 14
clone size: NA

CDR3 protein: CASSRGSPSSYEQYF
CDR3 DNA: TGTGCCAGCAGTAGAGGGAGTCCAAGCTCCTACGAGCAGTACTTC
V gene: TRBV6-5
J gene: TRBJ2-7
D gene: NA
CDR3 length: 15
clone size: NA

CDR3 protein: CASSHPGQMNNEQFF
CDR3 DNA: TGTGCCAGCTCGCACCCAGGGCAGATGAACAATGAGCAGTTCTTC
V gene: TRBV18
J gene: TRBJ2-1
D gene: NA
CDR3 length: 15
clone size: NA

CDR3 protein: CASNMAGPAYEQYF
CDR3 DNA: TGTGCCAGCAATATGGCGGGTCCCGCCTACGAGCAGTACTTC
V gene: TRBV6-4
J gene: TRBJ2-7
D gene: NA
CDR3 length: 14
clone size: NA

CDR3 protein: CASSQPGGKWKEQYF
CDR3 DNA: TGCGCCAGCAGCCAGCCGGGGGGCAAATGGAAGGAGCAGTACTTC
V gene: TRBV4-1
J gene: TRBJ2-7
D gene: NA
CDR3 length: 15
clone size: NA

CDR3 protein: CASSIGQVGEQYF
CDR3 DNA: TGTGCCAGTAGTATAGGCCAGGTAGGCGAGCAGTACTTC
V gene: TRBV19
J gene: TRBJ2-7
D gene: NA
CDR3 length: 13
clone size: NA

CDR3 protein: CASSQGSGTRGETQYF
CDR3 DNA: TGTGCCAGCAGCCAAGGGTCGGGGACGCGGGGAGAGACCCAGTACTTC
V gene: TRBV4-2
J gene: TRBJ2-5
D gene: NA
CDR3 length: 16
clone size: NA

CDR3 protein: CASSLGLGGVHSPLHF
CDR3 DNA: TGCGCCAGCAGCTTGGGGTTAGGGGGGGTCCATTCACCCCTCCACTTT
V gene: TRBV5-1
J gene: TRBJ1-6
D gene: NA
CDR3 length: 16
clone size: NA

CDR3 protein: CASSLDRGQPQHF
CDR3 DNA: TGTGCCAGCAGCTTGGACAGGGGGCAGCCCCAGCATTTT
V gene: TRBV5-6
J gene: TRBJ1-5
D gene: TRBD1
CDR3 length: 13
clone size: NA

CDR3 protein: CASSFGGANEQFF
CDR3 DNA: TGCGCCAGCAGCTTCGGCGGGGCCAATGAGCAGTTCTTC
V gene: TRBV5-1
J gene: TRBJ2-1
D gene: NA
CDR3 length: 13
clone size: few

CDR3 protein: CASSPRFGGGLTDTQYF
CDR3 DNA: TGTGCCAGCTCACCAAGGTTCGGCGGGGGACTCACAGATACGCAGTATTTT
V gene: TRBV18
J gene: TRBJ2-3
D gene: TRBD2
CDR3 length: 17
clone size: NA

CDR3 protein: CASSPSRGGGSYNEQFF
CDR3 DNA: TGTGCCAGCAGCCCAAGCCGGGGAGGAGGCTCCTACAATGAGCAGTTCTTC
V gene: TRBV5-6
J gene: TRBJ2-1
D gene: NA
CDR3 length: 17
clone size: NA

CDR3 protein: CASSPRQEMNTEAFF
CDR3 DNA: TGTGCCAGCTCACCCCGACAGGAGATGAACACTGAAGCTTTCTTT
V gene: TRBV18
J gene: TRBJ1-1
D gene: NA
CDR3 length: 15
clone size: NA

CDR3 protein: CASSTNRGQGNIQYF
CDR3 DNA: TGTGCCAGCAGTACCAACAGGGGGCAAGGAAACATTCAGTACTTC
V gene: TRBV27
J gene: TRBJ2-4
D gene: TRBD1
CDR3 length: 15
clone size: few

CDR3 protein: CASSSQTSGRLQETQYF
CDR3 DNA: TGTGCCAGCAGTTCGCAGACTAGCGGGAGGCTGCAAGAGACCCAGTACTTC
V gene: TRBV27
J gene: TRBJ2-5
D gene: TRBD2
CDR3 length: 17
clone size: NA

CDR3 protein: CATTRDPKYEQYF
CDR3 DNA: TGTGCCACCACTCGGGATCCCAAATACGAGCAGTACTTC
V gene: TRBV28
J gene: TRBJ2-7
D gene: NA
CDR3 length: 13
clone size: NA

CDR3 protein: CASSDNGGQETGELFF
CDR3 DNA: TGTGCCAGCAGTGATAACGGGGGGCAAGAAACCGGGGAGCTGTTTTTT
V gene: TRBV6-4
J gene: TRBJ2-2
D gene: NA
CDR3 length: 16
clone size: NA

CDR3 protein: CASSRQGNTGELFF
CDR3 DNA: TGCGCCAGCAGCCGACAGGGGAACACCGGGGAGCTGTTTTTT
V gene: TRBV4-1
J gene: TRBJ2-2
D gene: TRBD1
CDR3 length: 14
clone size: NA

CDR3 protein: CASSRGQETQYF
CDR3 DNA: TGTGCCAGCAGTAGGGGGCAAGAGACCCAGTACTTC
V gene: TRBV11-3
J gene: TRBJ2-5
D gene: NA
CDR3 length: 12
clone size: few

CDR3 protein: CASRQGYQPQHF
CDR3 DNA: TGTGCCAGCAGACAGGGGTATCAGCCCCAGCATTTT
V gene: TRBV6-1
J gene: TRBJ1-5
D gene: TRBD1
CDR3 length: 12
clone size: NA

CDR3 protein: CASSLNPAGASYEQYF
CDR3 DNA: TGTGCCAGCAGCTTAAACCCAGCGGGAGCGTCGTACGAGCAGTACTTC
V gene: TRBV7-2
J gene: TRBJ2-7
D gene: TRBD2
CDR3 length: 16
clone size: NA

CDR3 protein: CASSLGQGNTEAFF
CDR3 DNA: TGTGCCAGCAGTCTGGGACAGGGTAACACTGAAGCTTTCTTT
V gene: TRBV2
J gene: TRBJ1-1
D gene: TRBD1
CDR3 length: 14
clone size: once

CDR3 protein: CASSSREETQYF
CDR3 DNA: TGTGCCAGCAGCTCTCGTGAAGAGACCCAGTACTTC
V gene: TRBV6-6
J gene: TRBJ2-5
D gene: NA
CDR3 length: 12
clone size: NA

CDR3 protein: CASILDRSGTFF
CDR3 DNA: TGTGCCAGCATTCTGGACAGGAGTGGAACTTTCTTT
V gene: TRBV2
J gene: TRBJ1-1
D gene: TRBD1
CDR3 length: 12
clone size: NA

CDR3 protein: CASSQGGQGRMGQPQHF
CDR3 DNA: TGCGCCAGCAGCCAAGGCGGACAGGGACGGATGGGTCAGCCCCAGCATTTT
V gene: TRBV4-1
J gene: TRBJ1-5
D gene: TRBD1
CDR3 length: 17
clone size: NA

CDR3 protein: CASSLGSGQNTGELFF
CDR3 DNA: TGCGCCAGCAGCTTGGGCTCTGGACAGAACACCGGGGAGCTGTTTTTT
V gene: TRBV5-1
J gene: TRBJ2-2
D gene: NA
CDR3 length: 16
clone size: few

CDR3 protein: CAWSVSGFTEAFF
CDR3 DNA: TGTGCCTGGAGTGTAAGCGGATTCACTGAAGCTTTCTTT
V gene: TRBV30
J gene: TRBJ1-1
D gene: NA
CDR3 length: 13
clone size: NA

CDR3 protein: CASSSDSGASYGYTF
CDR3 DNA: TGTGCCAGCAGCTCTGACAGCGGGGCATCGTATGGCTACACCTTC
V gene: TRBV9
J gene: TRBJ1-2
D gene: NA
CDR3 length: 15
clone size: NA